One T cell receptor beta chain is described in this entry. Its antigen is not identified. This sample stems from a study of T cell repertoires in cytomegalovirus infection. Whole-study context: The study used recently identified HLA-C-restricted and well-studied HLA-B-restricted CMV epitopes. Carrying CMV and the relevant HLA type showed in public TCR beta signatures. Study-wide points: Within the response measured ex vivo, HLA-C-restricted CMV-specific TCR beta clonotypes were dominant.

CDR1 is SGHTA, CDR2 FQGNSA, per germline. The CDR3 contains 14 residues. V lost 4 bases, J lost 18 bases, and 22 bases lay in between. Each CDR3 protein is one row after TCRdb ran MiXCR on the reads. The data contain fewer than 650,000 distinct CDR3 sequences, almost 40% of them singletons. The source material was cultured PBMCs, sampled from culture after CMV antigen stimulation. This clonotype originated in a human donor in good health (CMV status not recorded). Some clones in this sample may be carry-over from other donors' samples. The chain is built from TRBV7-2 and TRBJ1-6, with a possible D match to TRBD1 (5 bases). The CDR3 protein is CASSYREERGRPHF. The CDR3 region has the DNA TGTGCCAGCAGCTACAGAGAGGAACGGGGGAGGCCCCACTTT.